This section outlines one T cell receptor (beta chain) sequence together with its context. Its antigen is not known. Unmatched junction bases numbered 4, after V lost 4 bases and J lost 0 bases. There are 14 residues in the CDR3. The germline CDR1 and CDR2 sequences are SGHKS and YYEKEE (reference sequence). This specimen comes from a study of graft-versus-host responses after intestinal transplantation. TCRdb's copy holds only in-frame clones and misses some; the assay was immunoSEQ multiplex PCR. Among over 40,000 clones listed, about 81% were seen once. Study-level findings and limits: Present in recipient marrow, GvH clones included some that appeared first in ileum or blood. Individuals carrying graft-donor T cell macrochimerism showed high graft-versus-host to host-versus-graft clonal ratios in allografts. HvG clone declines early post-transplant were associated with peak circulating GvH levels.

The receptor was derived from a human donor who was the organ donor for an intestinal transplant. The chain employs TRBV5-5 and TRBJ2-7; 7 nucleotides agree with TRBD1. The sequencing used unstimulated CD4+ T cells sorted from spleen or lymph node cells, collected before transplant. The CDR3 sequence: CASSPGQSSYEQYF. CDR3 nucleotides: TGTGCCAGCAGCCCGGGACAGAGCTCCTACGAGCAGTACTTC.